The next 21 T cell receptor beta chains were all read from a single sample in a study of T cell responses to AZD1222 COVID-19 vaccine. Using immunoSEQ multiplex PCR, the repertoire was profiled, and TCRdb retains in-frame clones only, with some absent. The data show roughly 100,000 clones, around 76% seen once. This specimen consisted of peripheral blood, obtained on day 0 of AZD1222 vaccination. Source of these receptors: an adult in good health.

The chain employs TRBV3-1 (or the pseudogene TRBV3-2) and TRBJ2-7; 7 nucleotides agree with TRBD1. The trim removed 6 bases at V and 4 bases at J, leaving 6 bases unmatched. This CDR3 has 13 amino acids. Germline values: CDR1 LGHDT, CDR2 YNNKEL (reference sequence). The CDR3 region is CASSYNRGYEQYF. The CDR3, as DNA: TGTGCCAGCAGTTATAACAGGGGATACGAGCAGTACTTC.

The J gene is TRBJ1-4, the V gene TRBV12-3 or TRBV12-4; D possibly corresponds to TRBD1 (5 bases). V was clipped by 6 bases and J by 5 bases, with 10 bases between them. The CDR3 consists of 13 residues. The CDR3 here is CASSRQYNEKLFF. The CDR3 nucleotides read TGTGCCAGCAGCCGACAGTACAATGAAAAACTGTTTTTT.

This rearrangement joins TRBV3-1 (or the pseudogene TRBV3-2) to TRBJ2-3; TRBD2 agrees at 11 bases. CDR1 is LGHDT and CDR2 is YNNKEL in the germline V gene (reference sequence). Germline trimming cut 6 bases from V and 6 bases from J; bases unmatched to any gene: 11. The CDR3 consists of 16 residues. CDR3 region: CASSPLAGGIADTQYF. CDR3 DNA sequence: TGTGCCAGCAGTCCCCTAGCGGGGGGCATCGCGGATACGCAGTATTTT.

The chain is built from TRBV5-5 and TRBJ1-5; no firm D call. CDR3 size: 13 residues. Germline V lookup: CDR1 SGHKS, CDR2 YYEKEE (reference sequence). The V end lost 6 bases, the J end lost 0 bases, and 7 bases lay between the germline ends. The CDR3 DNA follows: TGTGCCAGCACCGACAATAGCAATCAGCCCCAGCATTTT. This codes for CASTDNSNQPQHF.

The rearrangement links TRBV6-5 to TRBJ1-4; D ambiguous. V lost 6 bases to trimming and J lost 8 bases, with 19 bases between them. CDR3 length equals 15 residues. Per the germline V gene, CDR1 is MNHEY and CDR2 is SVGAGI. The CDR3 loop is CASRGSRAGSEKLFF. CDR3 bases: TGTGCCAGCAGGGGGTCCAGAGCGGGGTCGGAAAAACTGTTTTTT.

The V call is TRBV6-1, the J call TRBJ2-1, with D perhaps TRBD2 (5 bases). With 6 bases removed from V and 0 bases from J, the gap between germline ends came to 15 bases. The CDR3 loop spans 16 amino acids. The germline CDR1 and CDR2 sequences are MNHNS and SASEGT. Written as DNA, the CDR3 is TGTGCCAGCAGCGAACCTCGCGGGCGCTCCTACAATGAGCAGTTCTTC. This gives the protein CASSEPRGRSYNEQFF.

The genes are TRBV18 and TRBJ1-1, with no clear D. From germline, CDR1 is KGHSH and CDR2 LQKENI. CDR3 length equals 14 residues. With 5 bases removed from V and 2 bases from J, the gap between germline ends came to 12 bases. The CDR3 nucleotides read TGTGCCAGCTCAAACCGGGCCGTCAACACTGAAGCTTTCTTT. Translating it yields CASSNRAVNTEAFF.

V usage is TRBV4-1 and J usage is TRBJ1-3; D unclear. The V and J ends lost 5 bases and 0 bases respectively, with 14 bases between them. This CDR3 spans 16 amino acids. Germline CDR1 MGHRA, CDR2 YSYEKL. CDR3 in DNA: TGCGCCAGCAGCAACCGGGCCATCTCCTCTGGAAACACCATATATTTT. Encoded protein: CASSNRAISSGNTIYF.

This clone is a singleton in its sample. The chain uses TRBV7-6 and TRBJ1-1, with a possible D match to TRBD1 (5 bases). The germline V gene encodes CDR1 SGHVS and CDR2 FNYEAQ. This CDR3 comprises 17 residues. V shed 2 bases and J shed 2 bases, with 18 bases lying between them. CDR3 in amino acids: CASSLSLPQGLNTEAFF. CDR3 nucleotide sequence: TGTGCCAGCAGCTTATCCTTGCCCCAGGGTCTTAACACTGAAGCTTTCTTT.

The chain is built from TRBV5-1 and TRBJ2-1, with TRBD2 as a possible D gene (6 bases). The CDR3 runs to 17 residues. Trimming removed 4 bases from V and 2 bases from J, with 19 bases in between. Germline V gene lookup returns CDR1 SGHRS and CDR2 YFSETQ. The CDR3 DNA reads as TGCGCCAGCAGCGCGACTAGTGTTCTACTTCCCTACAATGAGCAGTTCTTC. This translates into CASSATSVLLPYNEQFF. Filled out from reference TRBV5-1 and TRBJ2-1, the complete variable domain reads KAGVTQTPRYLIKTRGQQVTLSCSPISGHRSVSWYQQTPGQGLQFLFEYFSETQRNKGNFPGRFSGRQFSNSRSEMNVSTLELGDSALYLCASSATSVLLPYNEQFFGPGTRLTVL.

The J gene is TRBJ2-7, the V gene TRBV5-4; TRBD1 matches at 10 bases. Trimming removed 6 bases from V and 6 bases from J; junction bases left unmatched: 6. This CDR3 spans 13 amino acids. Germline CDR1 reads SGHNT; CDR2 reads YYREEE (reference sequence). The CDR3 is CASKGTGDGEQYF. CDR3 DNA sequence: TGTGCCAGCAAAGGGACAGGGGACGGCGAGCAGTACTTC.

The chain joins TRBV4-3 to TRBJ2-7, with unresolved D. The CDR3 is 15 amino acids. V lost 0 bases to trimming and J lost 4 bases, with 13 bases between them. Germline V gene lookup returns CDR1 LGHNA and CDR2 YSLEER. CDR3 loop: CASSQDGIASYEQYF. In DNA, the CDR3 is TGCGCCAGCAGCCAAGACGGAATAGCTTCATACGAGCAGTACTTC.

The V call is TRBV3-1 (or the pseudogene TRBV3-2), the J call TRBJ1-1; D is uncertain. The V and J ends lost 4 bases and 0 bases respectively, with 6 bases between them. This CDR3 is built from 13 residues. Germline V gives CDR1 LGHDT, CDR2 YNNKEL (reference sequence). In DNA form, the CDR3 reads TGTGCCAGCAGCCGCACAGTGAACACTGAAGCTTTCTTT. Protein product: CASSRTVNTEAFF.

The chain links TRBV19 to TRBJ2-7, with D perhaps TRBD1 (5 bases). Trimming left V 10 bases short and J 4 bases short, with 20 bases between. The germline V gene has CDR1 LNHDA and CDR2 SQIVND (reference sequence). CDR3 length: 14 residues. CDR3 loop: CATKQRGLWYEQYF. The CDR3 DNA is TGTGCCACCAAGCAAAGGGGCCTTTGGTACGAGCAGTACTTC.

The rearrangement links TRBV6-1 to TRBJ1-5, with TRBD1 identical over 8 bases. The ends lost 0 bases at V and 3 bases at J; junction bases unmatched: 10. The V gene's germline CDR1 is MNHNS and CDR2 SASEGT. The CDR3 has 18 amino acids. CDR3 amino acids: CASSEATGDHRTNQPQHF. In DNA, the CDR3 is TGTGCCAGCAGTGAAGCGACAGGGGATCATAGGACCAATCAGCCCCAGCATTTT.

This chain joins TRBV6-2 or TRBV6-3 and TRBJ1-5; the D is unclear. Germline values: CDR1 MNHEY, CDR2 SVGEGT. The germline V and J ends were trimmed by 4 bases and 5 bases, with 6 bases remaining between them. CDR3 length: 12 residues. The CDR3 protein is CASSFGDQPQHF. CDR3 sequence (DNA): TGTGCCAGCAGTTTTGGGGATCAGCCCCAGCATTTT.

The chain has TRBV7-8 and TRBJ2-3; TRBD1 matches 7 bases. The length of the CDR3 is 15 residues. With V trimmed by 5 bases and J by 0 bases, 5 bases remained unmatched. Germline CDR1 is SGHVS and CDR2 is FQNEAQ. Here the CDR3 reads CASSHTRGSTDTQYF. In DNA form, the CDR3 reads TGTGCCAGCAGCCATACCAGGGGGAGCACAGATACGCAGTATTTT.

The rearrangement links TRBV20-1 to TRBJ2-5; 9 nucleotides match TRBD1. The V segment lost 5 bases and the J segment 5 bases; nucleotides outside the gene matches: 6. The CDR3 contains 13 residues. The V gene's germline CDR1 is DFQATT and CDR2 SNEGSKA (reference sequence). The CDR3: CSARGGTGETQYF. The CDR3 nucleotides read TGCAGTGCTCGTGGCGGGACAGGGGAGACCCAGTACTTC.

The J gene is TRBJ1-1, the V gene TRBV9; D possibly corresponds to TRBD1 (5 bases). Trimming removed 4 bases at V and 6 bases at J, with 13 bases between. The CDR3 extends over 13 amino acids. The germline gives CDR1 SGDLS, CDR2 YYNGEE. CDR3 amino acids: CASSHSGGAEAFF. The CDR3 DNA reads TGTGCCAGCAGCCACAGCGGGGGGGCTGAAGCTTTCTTT.

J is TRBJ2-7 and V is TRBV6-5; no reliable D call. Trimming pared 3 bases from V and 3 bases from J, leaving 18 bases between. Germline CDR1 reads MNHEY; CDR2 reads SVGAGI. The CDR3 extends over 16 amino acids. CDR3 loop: CASSYAPSPPIYEQYF. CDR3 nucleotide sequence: TGTGCCAGCAGTTATGCCCCGAGTCCGCCCATCTACGAGCAGTACTTC.

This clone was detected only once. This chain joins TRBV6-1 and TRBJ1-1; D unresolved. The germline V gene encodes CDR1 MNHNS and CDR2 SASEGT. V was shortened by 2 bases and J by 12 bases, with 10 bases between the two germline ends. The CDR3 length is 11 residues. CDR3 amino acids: CASSEYKETFF. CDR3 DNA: TGTGCCAGCAGTGAATACAAGGAGACTTTCTTT.